One and the same sample provided the 20 T cell receptor beta chains below, sequenced in a study of persistence of HIV-infected CD4 T cells. Anti-CD3/anti-CD28 beads served as a nonspecific positive control stimulus. CD4+ T cells upregulating both CD40 ligand and CD69 were sorted as responding cells. Their antigen targets remain unknown. The libraries were made with immunoSEQ version 4 in survey mode. Repertoires were generated with immunoSEQ multiplex PCR, while TCRdb's copy carries only in-frame clones and drops some. The table includes 35,000 to 45,000 clones, about nine tenths detected once. This material consisted of CD4+ T cells sorted from PBMCs after roughly 18-hour stimulation, taken from a patient who received antiretroviral therapy. The receptors come from an adult woman with HIV who was CMV-seropositive.

This chain connects TRBV13 to TRBJ1-1; D remains ambiguous. Germline V gene lookup returns CDR1 PRHDT and CDR2 FYEKMQ (reference sequence). V dropped 1 base and J dropped 0 bases, with 12 bases sitting between them. There are 16 residues in the CDR3. CDR3 coding DNA: TGTGCCAGCAGCTTAGTTTCGCTCTCCATGAACACTGAAGCTTTCTTT. Its protein product is CASSLVSLSMNTEAFF.

This rearrangement joins TRBV4-1 to TRBJ1-5, with D possibly matching TRBD1 (6 bases). The germline V gene has CDR1 MGHRA and CDR2 YSYEKL. The CDR3 is 16 amino acids. V lost 0 bases to trimming and J lost 4 bases, with 13 bases between them. The CDR3 DNA reads as TGCGCCAGCAGCCAAGAAGGAACAGGGACTAATCAGCCCCAGCATTTT. Encoded protein: CASSQEGTGTNQPQHF.

This clone came up a few times. This sequence joins TRBV9 and TRBJ1-5; D is perhaps TRBD1 (6 bases). This CDR3 is built from 15 residues. With 3 bases removed from V and 6 bases from J, the gap between germline ends came to 16 bases. In germline, CDR1 is SGDLS, CDR2 YYNGEE. CDR3 sequence: CASSETGSVGQPQHF. The CDR3 DNA follows: TGTGCCAGCAGCGAAACAGGGTCCGTGGGTCAGCCCCAGCATTTT.

The chain joins TRBV5-1 to TRBJ1-4, with TRBD1 as a possible D gene (6 bases). The ends were cut back, 2 bases at V and 6 bases at J, with 11 bases in the middle. The CDR3 extends over 14 amino acids. Looked up from germline, CDR1 is SGHRS and CDR2 is YFSETQ. CDR3 protein: CASSFRGADEKLFF. CDR3 sequence (DNA): TGCGCCAGCAGCTTCAGGGGCGCCGATGAAAAACTGTTTTTT.

The CDR3 nucleotides are TGTGCCTGGAGTGTGGGGACACACTATGGCTACACCTTC. Protein sequence: CAWSVGTHYGYTF. V and J are TRBV30 and TRBJ1-2; a possible D gene is TRBD1 (6 bases). Trimming took 0 bases from V and 3 from J, leaving 8 bases between them. Germline CDR1 GTSNPN, CDR2 SVGIG (reference sequence). The CDR3 totals 13 residues.

V usage is TRBV4-1 and J usage is TRBJ1-1; D unclear. The CDR3 totals 14 residues. The germline gives CDR1 MGHRA, CDR2 YSYEKL. V shed 0 bases and J shed 6 bases, with 11 bases lying between them. CDR3 coding DNA: TGCGCCAGCAGCCAAGATTTGTGGTTGGCTGAAGCTTTCTTT. Its protein product is CASSQDLWLAEAFF.

The rearrangement joins TRBV3-1 (or the pseudogene TRBV3-2) to TRBJ2-2; 14 nucleotides align to TRBD2. The CDR3 contains 19 residues. The V gene end was trimmed by 4 bases and the J gene end by 2 bases; junction bases not matched to a gene: 9. Germline CDR1 LGHDT, CDR2 YNNKEL (reference sequence). CDR3 in amino acids: CASSPYVGLAGVNTGELFF. The CDR3, as DNA: TGTGCCAGCAGCCCCTACGTGGGACTAGCGGGGGTAAACACCGGGGAGCTGTTTTTT.

This chain joins TRBV9 and TRBJ2-2; TRBD2 might be the D (6 bases). CDR3 length: 17 amino acids. V was cut by 2 bases and J by 5 bases, with 19 bases left in between. Per germline, CDR1 SGDLS and CDR2 YYNGEE. This CDR3 reads CASSVDRGSFGTGELFF. In DNA form, the CDR3 reads TGTGCCAGCAGCGTTGACCGGGGGAGTTTTGGAACCGGGGAGCTGTTTTTT.

The chain is built from TRBV10-1 and TRBJ2-3; D ambiguous. This CDR3 region has 13 residues. Deletions cut 6 bases from V and 8 bases from J, with 15 bases between. Looked up from germline, CDR1 is WNHNN and CDR2 is SYGVQD (reference sequence). In DNA form, the CDR3 reads TGCGCCAGCAGCGAGGTAGTGATTGGTACGCAGTATTTT. Amino acid sequence: CASSEVVIGTQYF.

This rearrangement joins TRBV7-3 to TRBJ2-7; TRBD2 matches 7 bases. Germline CDR1 and CDR2: SGHTA and FQGTGA. With V trimmed by 0 bases and J by 2 bases, 7 bases remained unmatched. This CDR3 is 16 amino acids long. CDR3: CASSLTGEGAAYEQYF. CDR3 DNA sequence: TGTGCCAGCAGCTTAACGGGGGAGGGAGCGGCCTACGAGCAGTACTTC. The full variable domain, its missing parts supplied by reference TRBV7-3 and TRBJ2-7, is GAGVSQTPSNKVTEKGKYVELRCDPISGHTALYWYRQSLGQGPEFLIYFQGTGAADDSGLPNDRFFAVRPEGSVSTLKIQRTERGDSAVYLCASSLTGEGAAYEQYFGPGTRLTVT.

V usage is TRBV24-1 and J usage is TRBJ2-2, with D perhaps TRBD1 or TRBD2 (5 bases each). Germline CDR1 reads KGHDR; CDR2 reads SFDVKD. Trimming took 1 base from V and 9 from J, leaving 14 bases between them. The CDR3 length is 15 residues. The CDR3 spells CATSDFGAANRELFF. CDR3 bases: TGTGCCACCAGTGATTTCGGGGCAGCTAACCGGGAGCTGTTTTTT.

This clone has more than one count but fewer than ten. The rearrangement joins TRBV5-5 to TRBJ1-5; 11 bases fit TRBD1. V lost 5 bases, J lost 4 bases, and 5 bases stayed unmatched. Germline values: CDR1 SGHKS, CDR2 YYEKEE (reference sequence). CDR3 length: 15 amino acids. The CDR3 bases are TGTGCCAGCAGTGCCGGGACAGGGGGGAATCAGCCCCAGCATTTT. Protein product: CASSAGTGGNQPQHF.

V and J are TRBV6-5 and TRBJ1-3; D remains unclear. CDR1 is MNHEY, CDR2 SVGAGI, per germline. The CDR3 runs 14 residues. Trimming cost V 0 bases and J 4 bases, with 7 bases left between them. CDR3 in DNA: TGTGCCAGCAGTTACTCGTACTCGGGAAACACCATATATTTT. As protein: CASSYSYSGNTIYF.

The V call is TRBV6-5, the J call TRBJ1-3; D ambiguous. There are 13 residues in the CDR3. The germline CDR1 and CDR2 sequences are MNHEY and SVGAGI. Between the trimmed V and J ends, which lost 7 bases and 2 bases, there was a span of 9 bases. The CDR3 DNA sequence: TGTGCCAGCAAACCGGGAGCTGGAAACACCATATATTTT. Its protein is CASKPGAGNTIYF.

The chain has TRBV5-4 and TRBJ2-3; maybe TRBD1 (6 bases). Germline V lookup: CDR1 SGHNT, CDR2 YYREEE (reference sequence). V gave up 4 bases and J gave up 0 bases, with 15 bases separating them. There are 16 residues in the CDR3. In DNA form, the CDR3 reads TGTGCCAGCAGCCTACAGGGCGTCGGCAGCACAGATACGCAGTATTTT. This gives the protein CASSLQGVGSTDTQYF.

This sequence joins TRBV23-1 and TRBJ2-3; either TRBD1 or TRBD2 may supply D (5 bases each). TRBV23-1 is given ORF status, its function remaining uncertain. CDR3 length: 17 residues. Trimming stripped 4 bases from V and 1 base from J, with 18 bases between. The CDR3 sequence is CASSRPRDLNGTDTQYF. CDR3 in DNA: TGCGCCAGCAGTCGCCCCCGGGACCTCAACGGCACAGATACGCAGTATTTT.

This rearrangement joins TRBV18 to TRBJ1-5, with D possibly being TRBD1 (5 bases). V was shortened by 6 bases and J by 2 bases, with 14 bases between the two germline ends. The CDR3 spans 15 residues. CDR1 is KGHSH and CDR2 is LQKENI in the germline V gene. CDR3 region: CASSQTRDGNQPQHF. CDR3 coding DNA: TGTGCCAGCTCGCAAACCAGGGATGGCAATCAGCCCCAGCATTTT.

This clone was observed once. This chain links TRBV9 with TRBJ2-1; 8 bases line up with TRBD2. CDR1 and CDR2 (germline): SGDLS, YYNGEE. V trimming: 0 bases; J trimming: 7 bases; junction bases outside the gene matches: 6. This CDR3 region has 15 residues. The CDR3 nucleotides read TGTGCCAGCAGCGTAGCTACGGGAGGGGCGAATGAGCAGTTCTTC. Protein: CASSVATGGANEQFF.

The chain has TRBV12-3 or TRBV12-4 and TRBJ1-1; D not certain. The CDR3 loop spans 12 amino acids. Trimming cost V 7 bases and J 6 bases, with 12 bases left between them. As DNA, the CDR3 is TGTGCCAGCACCCCCGGCCACGCTGAAGCTTTCTTT. Amino acid sequence: CASTPGHAEAFF.

V gene TRBV19 combines with J gene TRBJ1-2, with D possibly being TRBD1 (6 bases). Trimming took off 5 bases at V and 4 bases at J, with 20 bases between the two ends. This CDR3 has 16 amino acids. The germline V gene has CDR1 LNHDA and CDR2 SQIVND (reference sequence). The CDR3 DNA sequence: TGTGCCAGTAGTCCGAACGTGGACAGCCCATTCTATGGCTACACCTTC. It translates to CASSPNVDSPFYGYTF.